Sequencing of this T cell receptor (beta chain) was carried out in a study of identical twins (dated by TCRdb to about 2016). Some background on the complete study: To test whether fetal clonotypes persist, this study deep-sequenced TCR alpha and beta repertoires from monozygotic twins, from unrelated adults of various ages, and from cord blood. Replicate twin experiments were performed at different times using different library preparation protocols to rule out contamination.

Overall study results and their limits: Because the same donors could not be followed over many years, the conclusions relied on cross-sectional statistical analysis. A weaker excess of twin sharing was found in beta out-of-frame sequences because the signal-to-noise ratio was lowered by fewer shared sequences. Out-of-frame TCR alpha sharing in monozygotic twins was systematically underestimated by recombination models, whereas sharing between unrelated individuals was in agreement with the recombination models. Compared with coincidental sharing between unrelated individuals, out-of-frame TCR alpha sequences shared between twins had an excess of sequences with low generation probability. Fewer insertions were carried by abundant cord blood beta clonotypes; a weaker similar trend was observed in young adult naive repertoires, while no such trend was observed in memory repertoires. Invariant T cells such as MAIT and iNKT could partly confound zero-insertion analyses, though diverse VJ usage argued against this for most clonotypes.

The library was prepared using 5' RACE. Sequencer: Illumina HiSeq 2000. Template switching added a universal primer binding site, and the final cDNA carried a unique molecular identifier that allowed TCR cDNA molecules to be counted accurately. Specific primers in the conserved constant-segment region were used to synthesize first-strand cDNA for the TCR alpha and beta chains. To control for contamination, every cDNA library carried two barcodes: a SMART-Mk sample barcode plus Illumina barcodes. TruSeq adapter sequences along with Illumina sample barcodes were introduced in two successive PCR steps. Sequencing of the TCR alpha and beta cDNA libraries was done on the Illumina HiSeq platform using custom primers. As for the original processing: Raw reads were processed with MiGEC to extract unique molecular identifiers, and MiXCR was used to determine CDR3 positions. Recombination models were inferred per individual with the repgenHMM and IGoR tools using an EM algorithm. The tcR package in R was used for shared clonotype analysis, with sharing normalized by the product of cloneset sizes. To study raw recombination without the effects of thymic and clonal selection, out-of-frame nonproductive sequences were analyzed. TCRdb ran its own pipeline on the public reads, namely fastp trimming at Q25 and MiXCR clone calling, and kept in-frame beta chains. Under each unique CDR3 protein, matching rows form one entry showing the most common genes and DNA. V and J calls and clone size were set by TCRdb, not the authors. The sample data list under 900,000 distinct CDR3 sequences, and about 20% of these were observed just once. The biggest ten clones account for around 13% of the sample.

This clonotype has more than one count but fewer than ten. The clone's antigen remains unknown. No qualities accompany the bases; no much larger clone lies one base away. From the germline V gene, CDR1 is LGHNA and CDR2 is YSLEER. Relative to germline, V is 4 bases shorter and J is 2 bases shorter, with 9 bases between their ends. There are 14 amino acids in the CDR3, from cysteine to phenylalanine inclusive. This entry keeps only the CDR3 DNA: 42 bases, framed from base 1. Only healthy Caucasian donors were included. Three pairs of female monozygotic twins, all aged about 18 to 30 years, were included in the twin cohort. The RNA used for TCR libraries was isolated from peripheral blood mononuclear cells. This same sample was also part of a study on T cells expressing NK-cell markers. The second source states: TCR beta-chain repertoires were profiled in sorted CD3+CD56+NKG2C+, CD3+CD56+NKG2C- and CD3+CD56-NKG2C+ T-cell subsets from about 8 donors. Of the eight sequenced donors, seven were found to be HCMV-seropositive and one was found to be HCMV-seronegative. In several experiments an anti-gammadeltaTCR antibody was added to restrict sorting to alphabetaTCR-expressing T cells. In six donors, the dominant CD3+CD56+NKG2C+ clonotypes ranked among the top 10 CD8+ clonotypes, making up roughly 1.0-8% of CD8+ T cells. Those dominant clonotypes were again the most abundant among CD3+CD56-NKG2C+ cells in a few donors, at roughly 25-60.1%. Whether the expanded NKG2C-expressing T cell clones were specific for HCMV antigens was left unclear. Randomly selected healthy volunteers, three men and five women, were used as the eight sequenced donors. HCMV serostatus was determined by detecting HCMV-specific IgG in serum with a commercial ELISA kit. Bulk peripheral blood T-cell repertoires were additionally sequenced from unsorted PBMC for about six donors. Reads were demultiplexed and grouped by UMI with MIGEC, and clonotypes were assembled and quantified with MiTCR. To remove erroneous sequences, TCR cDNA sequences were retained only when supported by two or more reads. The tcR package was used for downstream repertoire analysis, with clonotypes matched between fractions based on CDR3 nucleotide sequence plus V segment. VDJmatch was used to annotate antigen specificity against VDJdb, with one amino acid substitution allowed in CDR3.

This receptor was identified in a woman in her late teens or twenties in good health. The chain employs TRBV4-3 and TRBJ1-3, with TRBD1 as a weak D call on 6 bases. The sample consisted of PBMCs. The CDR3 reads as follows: CASSPRTAGNTIYF. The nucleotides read TGCGCCAGCAGCCCCCGGACAGCTGGAAACACCATATATTTT.